This T cell receptor (beta chain) is from a study of CD8 T cells in Susac syndrome (dated by TCRdb to about 2019). Background for the entire study: Repertoire sequencing was used to test whether CD8+ T cell activation and differentiation in Susac syndrome was antigen driven.

Peripheral blood CD8+ and CD4+ T cells from healthy donors, Susac syndrome patients and multiple sclerosis patients were profiled using high-throughput TCR beta sequencing. The healthy donors served as controls matched for age and sex. Bulk CD8+ and CD4+ T cells were purified magnetically by negative isolation, whereas CD8+ TEMRA cells were enriched by FACS. Blood was drawn into EDTA tubes, processed within 24 hours, and PBMCs were isolated by density gradient centrifugation. PBMCs intended for TCR sequencing were cryopreserved in liquid nitrogen and thawed later in a water bath at 37 degrees C. The sorted or isolated CD4+, CD8+ and CD8+ TEMRA cells had a purity of 90% or higher. Overall study results and their limits: The number of individuals in the TCR sequencing and HLA analysis was acknowledged as relatively small.

RNA was extracted with the RNeasy kit and roughly 0.5 to 1 ug was reverse transcribed using random hexamers. TCR beta CDR3 regions were amplified with the immunoSEQ multiplex PCR assay covering 54 Vbeta and 13 Jbeta segments. Bias from PCR amplification was corrected by using a synthetic template baseline for primer optimization and for computational correction. The authors' analysis ran thus. Reads were assigned to V, D and J genes according to IMGT and analyzed in immunoSEQ Analyzer, with only productive sequences retained. Clonality was computed as one minus Shannon entropy normalized by log2 of the number of productive unique sequences. For each patient and control, public and private clones were evaluated within the 100 most prevalent clones. Clones were defined as Susac-specific when absent from the healthy and MS cohorts, from fewer than 1,200 published viral clones and from other ImmuneACCESS disease sequences. TCRdb reprocessing: public reads trimmed at Q25 with fastp, clones called with MiXCR, in-frame beta chains kept. Every CDR3 protein is listed once, alongside the most common genes and DNA of its rows. The V and J calls here are based on TCRdb, not the publication. Recorded for this sample are roughly 120,000 distinct CDR3 sequences; around 94% of them occurred a single time. In total, the top ten clones hold roughly 0.091% of the sample.

Notes on this clonotype: This clone's antigen is unknown. No much larger clone is present one base from it, and per-base qualities are unavailable.

The CDR3 measures 15 amino acids from cysteine to phenylalanine. Here the CDR3 DNA is all that survives: 45 bases in frame from base 1. In the germline V gene (reference sequence), CDR1 corresponds to DFQATT and CDR2 to SNEGSKA. Trimming leaves V shorter by 4 bases and J shorter by 5 bases, with the junction holding 10 bases beyond the gene matches. The specimen was CD4+ T cells from PBMCs. The clonotype was recovered from a human donor in good health. The V and J segments used are TRBV20-1 and TRBJ2-2; 7 central nucleotides agree with TRBD2. The bases are TGCAGTGCTATTAGCGGGCAAAAGCGTACCGGGGAGCTGTTTTTT. Its amino acids are CSAISGQKRTGELFF.